These 22 T cell receptor beta chains share one sample of origin, sequenced in a study of cytomegalovirus exposure and HLA in healthy donors. The protocol was immunoSEQ multiplex PCR, while the TCRdb copy is restricted to in-frame clones and leaves out a portion. The table records some 160,000 clones, around 90% of them present only once. The sequenced material came from PBMCs. These receptors originate from a man aged 18 to 35 in good health and CMV-seronegative.

This clone has only one observation. V gene TRBV6-1 combines with J gene TRBJ1-2, with D possibly matching TRBD1 (6 bases). CDR1 and CDR2 (germline): MNHNS, SASEGT. Trimming stripped 3 bases from V and 4 bases from J, with 18 bases between. The CDR3 is made up of 16 amino acids. As DNA, the CDR3 is TGTGCCAGCAGTGAGGTGGGGGGGGCGGAGGTCTATGGCTACACCTTC. Its protein is CASSEVGGAEVYGYTF.

The chain employs TRBV27 and TRBJ1-5; 7 bases are shared with TRBD1. CDR3 size: 14 residues. J was trimmed by 3 bases and V by 5 bases; bases with no gene match: 4. The V gene's germline CDR1 is MNHEY and CDR2 SMNVEV (reference sequence). The CDR3 DNA sequence: TGTGCCAGCAGTGTGACAGGGATCAATCAGCCCCAGCATTTT. It specifies CASSVTGINQPQHF.

The chain carries TRBV27 and TRBJ2-5, with 7 bases that match TRBD2. J lost 4 bases, V lost 4 bases, and 6 bases had no gene match. Looked up from germline, CDR1 is MNHEY and CDR2 is SMNVEV (reference sequence). The CDR3 length is 14 residues. CDR3 loop: CASSSYTGGETQYF. DNA for the CDR3: TGTGCCAGCAGTTCCTACACGGGGGGAGAGACCCAGTACTTC.

This rearrangement joins TRBV27 to TRBJ2-2; D may be TRBD1 (5 bases). Germline assignment: CDR1 MNHEY and CDR2 SMNVEV (reference sequence). V was clipped by 6 bases and J by 7 bases, with 12 bases between them. The CDR3 runs 13 residues. CDR3 DNA sequence: TGTGCCAGCAGATCCTGGGGCGACGGGGAGCTGTTTTTT. Protein: CASRSWGDGELFF.

This clone was recorded a few times. This chain joins TRBV6-5 and TRBJ2-7, with D uncertain. This CDR3 is 14 amino acids long. Trimming shortened V by 5 bases and J by 0 bases, and 11 bases separated the two germline ends. Germline V gene data show CDR1 as MNHEY and CDR2 as SVGAGI. CDR3 nucleotide sequence: TGTGCCAGCAGTGTAGTGCCTGACTCCTACGAGCAGTACTTC. Residues: CASSVVPDSYEQYF.

The chain combines TRBV5-1 with TRBJ2-5; 7 positions agree with TRBD1. The V and J ends lost 4 bases and 2 bases, in that order; junction bases with no gene match: 11. The CDR3 is made up of 16 amino acids. Per the germline V gene, CDR1 is SGHRS and CDR2 is YFSETQ. The CDR3 loop is CASSARPGQSQETQYF. The DNA for the CDR3 is TGCGCCAGCAGCGCCCGTCCGGGACAGTCACAAGAGACCCAGTACTTC.

J is TRBJ2-1 and V is TRBV5-7; weak D call: TRBD2 (6 bases). TRBV5-7 is sorted into the ORF group, with uncertain function. The CDR3 spans 17 residues. V lost 4 bases to trimming and J lost 6 bases, with 23 bases between them. CDR3 in DNA: TGTGCCAGCAGCCGGGGGTACGGGGCAGGGACTGGCAATGAGCAGTTCTTC. Protein: CASSRGYGAGTGNEQFF.

This clone was recorded once. The chain combines TRBV30 with TRBJ1-5; 7 nucleotides agree with TRBD1. The V and J ends lost 2 bases and 2 bases, in that order; junction bases with no gene match: 3. The CDR3 has 14 residues. Per the germline V gene, CDR1 is GTSNPN and CDR2 is SVGIG (reference sequence). CDR3 in DNA: TGTGCCTGGAGTCCCGGGACAGGCAATCAGCCCCAGCATTTT. Protein product: CAWSPGTGNQPQHF.

The rearrangement uses TRBV28 and TRBJ1-1; 7 bases are shared with TRBD1. The junction had 4 bases not matched to a gene; V was cut back by 1 base and J by 5 bases. The germline V gene encodes CDR1 MDHEN and CDR2 SYDVKM. CDR3 length: 14 amino acids. CDR3 in amino acids: CASSLLQGRTEAFF. CDR3 sequence (DNA): TGTGCCAGCAGTTTATTACAGGGGAGGACTGAAGCTTTCTTT.

This clone was detected only once. This chain joins TRBV4-3 and TRBJ2-1; 11 positions agree with TRBD2. In germline, CDR1 is LGHNA, CDR2 YSLEER. The CDR3 has 15 amino acids. The J segment lost 5 bases and the V segment lost 4 bases, leaving 4 bases of the junction unmatched. The CDR3 reads CASSRQTSGNNEQFF. The CDR3 nucleotides read TGCGCCAGCAGCCGCCAGACTAGCGGGAACAATGAGCAGTTCTTC.

The genes are TRBV6-5 and TRBJ1-1, with 8 bases identical to TRBD1. Per germline, CDR1 MNHEY and CDR2 SVGAGI. J lost 4 bases, V lost 6 bases, and 10 bases had no gene match. The CDR3 is 15 residues long. This CDR3 is CASSTLQGVVTEAFF. The CDR3 DNA reads as TGTGCCAGCAGCACCCTACAGGGGGTGGTCACTGAAGCTTTCTTT.

The rearrangement links TRBV18 to TRBJ2-7, with 8 bases lining up with TRBD1. The germline gives CDR1 KGHSH, CDR2 LQKENI. This CDR3 comprises 18 residues. Losses at the gene ends were 4 bases for V and 3 bases for J; bases not matched to a gene: 17. The CDR3: CASSRGSYQGAGNYEQYF. The DNA of the CDR3 is TGTGCCAGCTCACGGGGATCCTACCAGGGGGCAGGGAACTACGAGCAGTACTTC.

The V call is TRBV27, the J call TRBJ1-5, with TRBD1 identical over 8 bases. The length of the CDR3 is 14 residues. V gave up 6 bases and J gave up 4 bases; unmatched junction bases: 5. Germline V lookup: CDR1 MNHEY, CDR2 SMNVEV (reference sequence). The CDR3 spells CASSNGQGNQPQHF. CDR3 coding DNA: TGTGCCAGCAGCAATGGACAGGGAAATCAGCCCCAGCATTTT.

As concerns this clone: One junction end does not reproduce the germline sequence, and a read error may be involved. V usage is TRBV7-7 and J usage is TRBJ2-1; possibly TRBD2 for D (6 bases). CDR1 and CDR2 (germline): SSHAT, FNYEAQ (reference sequence). The CDR3 is 16 residues long. The CDR3: CASSPLADYSYNEQFF. The CDR3 nucleotides read TGTGCTAGCAGTCCACTGGCGGACTACTCCTACAATGAGCAGTTCTTC.

The CDR3 loop reads CASGHPIGWVSYEQYF. DNA of the CDR3: TGTGCCAGCGGGCACCCTATAGGTTGGGTTAGCTACGAGCAGTACTTC. V and J are TRBV6-4 and TRBJ2-7; D is unresolved. The CDR3 has 16 amino acids. The germline CDR1 and CDR2 sequences are MRHNA and SNTAGT. Trimming shortened V by 8 bases and J by 3 bases, and 23 bases separated the two germline ends.

The V and J genes are TRBV28 and TRBJ1-1; no clear D gene. The V gene's germline CDR1 is MDHEN and CDR2 SYDVKM. This CDR3 contains 17 residues. Trimming removed 2 bases from V and 2 bases from J, with 18 bases in between. This CDR3 reads CASSLRSGHPPNTEAFF. CDR3 DNA: TGTGCCAGCAGTTTACGTTCAGGTCACCCTCCCAACACTGAAGCTTTCTTT. Full variable domain (missing parts from reference TRBV28 and TRBJ1-1): DVKVTQSSRYLVKRTGEKVFLECVQDMDHENMFWYRQDPGLGLRLIYFSYDVKMKEKGDIPEGYSVSREKKERFSLILESASTNQTSMYLCASSLRSGHPPNTEAFFGQGTRLTVV.

The CDR3 spells CASSLVAAFHEQFF. In DNA, the CDR3 is TGTGCCAGCAGCCTCGTTGCGGCCTTCCATGAGCAGTTCTTC. The V call is TRBV7-8, the J call TRBJ2-1; D unresolved. The CDR3 covers 14 residues. Looked up from germline, CDR1 is SGHVS and CDR2 is FQNEAQ. V was shortened by 5 bases and J by 8 bases, with 16 bases between the two germline ends.

The chain has TRBV19 and TRBJ2-7, with TRBD2 matching over 8 bases. This CDR3 region has 14 residues. Unmatched junction bases numbered 6, after V lost 6 bases and J lost 2 bases. Germline loops: CDR1 LNHDA, CDR2 SQIVND (reference sequence). CDR3 region: CASSRLGLAYEQYF. CDR3 nucleotides: TGTGCCAGTAGCCGGCTGGGACTAGCCTACGAGCAGTACTTC.

This chain joins TRBV2 and TRBJ1-1, with 11 positions matching TRBD1. V was clipped by 6 bases and J by 6 bases; unmatched bases: 3. CDR1 is SNHLY, CDR2 FYNNEI, per germline. This CDR3 region has 13 residues. CDR3 sequence: CASSVDRGPEAFF. CDR3 sequence (DNA): TGTGCCAGCAGCGTGGACAGGGGGCCTGAAGCTTTCTTT.

The rearrangement uses TRBV7-9 and TRBJ2-5, with D perhaps TRBD1 (5 bases). Between the trimmed V and J ends, which lost 5 bases and 0 bases, there was a span of 13 bases. Germline V gene lookup returns CDR1 SEHNR and CDR2 FQNEAQ (reference sequence). CDR3 length: 15 residues. This CDR3 is CASSPSQGDQETQYF. In DNA form, the CDR3 reads TGTGCCAGCAGCCCTTCTCAAGGGGACCAAGAGACCCAGTACTTC.

The CDR3 spells CASSDYYEQYF. Written as DNA, the CDR3 is TGTGCCAGCAGTGATTACTACGAGCAGTACTTC. The chain has TRBV25-1 and TRBJ2-7; D not resolved. CDR1 and CDR2 from the germline V gene are MGHDK and SYGVNS. The CDR3 is 11 amino acids. Trimming pared 3 bases from V and 3 bases from J, leaving 3 bases between.

The CDR3 nucleotides are TGCGCCAGCAGCTTGGAAGCGGGGGGAAGCACAGATACGCAGTATTTT. Protein: CASSLEAGGSTDTQYF. The rearrangement links TRBV5-1 to TRBJ2-3; 9 bases line up with TRBD2. V lost 0 bases to trimming and J lost 0 bases; unmatched junction nucleotides: 2. Germline lookup yields CDR1 SGHRS and CDR2 YFSETQ. The CDR3 runs 16 residues.